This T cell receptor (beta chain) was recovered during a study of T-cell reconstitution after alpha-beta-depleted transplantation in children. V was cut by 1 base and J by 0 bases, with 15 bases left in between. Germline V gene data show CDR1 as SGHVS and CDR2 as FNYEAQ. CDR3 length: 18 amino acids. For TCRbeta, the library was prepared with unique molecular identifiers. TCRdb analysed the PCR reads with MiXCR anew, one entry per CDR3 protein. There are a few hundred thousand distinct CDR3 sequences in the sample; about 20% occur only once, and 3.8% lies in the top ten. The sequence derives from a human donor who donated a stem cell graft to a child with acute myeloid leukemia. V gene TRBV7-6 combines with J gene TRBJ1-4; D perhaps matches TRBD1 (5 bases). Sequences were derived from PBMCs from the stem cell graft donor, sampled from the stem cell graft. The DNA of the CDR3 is TGTGCCAGCAGCTTAGTTGGGGCTAACTCTGCAACTAATGAAAAACTGTTTTTT. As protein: CASSLVGANSATNEKLFF.